This T cell receptor beta chain was sequenced in a study of PD-1 blockade in classical Hodgkin lymphoma. The V end lost 0 bases, the J end lost 0 bases, and 8 bases lay between the germline ends. The CDR3 loop spans 15 amino acids. Germline loops: CDR1 SGDLS, CDR2 YYNGEE. Method: immunoSEQ multiplex PCR; TCRdb's copy keeps in-frame clones and lacks some. This sample has under 60,000 clones, with approximately 73% found just once. Every one of the patients relapsed after autologous stem cell transplantation (brentuximab vedotin exposure was variable). The starting material was peripheral blood mononuclear cells (PBMCs), obtained at baseline. The chain employs TRBV9 and TRBJ2-3; D call uncertain. The source is a human donor with classical Hodgkin lymphoma. CDR3 DNA sequence: TGTGCCAGCAGCGTAGAAAGCCCTAGCACAGATACGCAGTATTTT. Its translation is CASSVESPSTDTQYF.